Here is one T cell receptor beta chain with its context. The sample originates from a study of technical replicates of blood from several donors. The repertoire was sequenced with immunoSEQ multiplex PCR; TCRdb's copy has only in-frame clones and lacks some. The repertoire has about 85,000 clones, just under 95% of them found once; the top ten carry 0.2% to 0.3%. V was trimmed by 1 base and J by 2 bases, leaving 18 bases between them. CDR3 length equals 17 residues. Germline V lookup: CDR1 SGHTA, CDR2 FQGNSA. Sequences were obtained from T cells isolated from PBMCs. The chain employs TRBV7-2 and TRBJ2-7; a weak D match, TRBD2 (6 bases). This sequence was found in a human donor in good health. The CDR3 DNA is TGTGCCAGCAGCTTAGTTAGGGGAGGACTTCTCGCCTACGAGCAGTACTTC. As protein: CASSLVRGGLLAYEQYF.